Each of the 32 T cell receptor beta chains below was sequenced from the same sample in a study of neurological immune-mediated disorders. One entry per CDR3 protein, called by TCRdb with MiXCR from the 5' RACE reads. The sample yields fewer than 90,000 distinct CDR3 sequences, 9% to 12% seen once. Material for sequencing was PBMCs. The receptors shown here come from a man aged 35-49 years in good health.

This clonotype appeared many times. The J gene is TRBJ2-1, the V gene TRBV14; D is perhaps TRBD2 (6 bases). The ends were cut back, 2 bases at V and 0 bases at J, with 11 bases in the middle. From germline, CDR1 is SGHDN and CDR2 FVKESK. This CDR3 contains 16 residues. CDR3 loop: CASSQLATPSYNEQFF. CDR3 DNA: TGTGCCAGCAGCCAACTAGCGACCCCCTCCTACAATGAGCAGTTCTTC.

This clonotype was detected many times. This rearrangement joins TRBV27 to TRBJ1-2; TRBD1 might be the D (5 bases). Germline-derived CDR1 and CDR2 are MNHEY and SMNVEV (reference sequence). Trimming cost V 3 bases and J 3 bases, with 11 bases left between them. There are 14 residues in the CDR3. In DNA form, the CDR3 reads TGTGCCAGCAGTTTTGGGGGGACTGACTATGGCTACACCTTC. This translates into CASSFGGTDYGYTF.

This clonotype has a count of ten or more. The CDR3: CSAPYYNEQFF. The CDR3 DNA reads TGCAGTGCCCCATACTACAATGAGCAGTTCTTC. The rearrangement links TRBV20-1 to TRBJ2-1, with no clear D. Germline CDR1 is DFQATT and CDR2 is SNEGSKA (reference sequence). The CDR3 totals 11 residues. The V gene lost 6 bases and the J gene lost 3 bases, with 6 bases spanning the gap.

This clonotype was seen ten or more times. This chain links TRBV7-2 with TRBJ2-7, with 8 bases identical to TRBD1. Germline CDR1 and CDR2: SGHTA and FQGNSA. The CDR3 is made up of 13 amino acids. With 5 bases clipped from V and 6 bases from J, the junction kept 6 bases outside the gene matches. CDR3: CASSALTGAEQYF. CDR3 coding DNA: TGTGCCAGCAGCGCCCTGACAGGGGCCGAGCAGTACTTC.

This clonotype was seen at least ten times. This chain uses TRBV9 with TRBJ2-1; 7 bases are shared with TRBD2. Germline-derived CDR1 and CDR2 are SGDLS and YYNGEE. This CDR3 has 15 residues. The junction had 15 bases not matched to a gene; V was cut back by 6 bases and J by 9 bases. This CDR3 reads CASTSGGSAASEQFF. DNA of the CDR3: TGTGCCAGCACCTCAGGCGGGAGTGCGGCTAGTGAGCAGTTCTTC.

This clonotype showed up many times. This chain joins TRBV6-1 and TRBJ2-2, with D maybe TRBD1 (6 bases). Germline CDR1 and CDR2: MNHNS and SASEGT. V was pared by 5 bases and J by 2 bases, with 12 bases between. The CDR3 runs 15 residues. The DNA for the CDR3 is TGTGCCAGCAGTCCCCAGGACAGAAACACCGGGGAGCTGTTTTTT. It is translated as CASSPQDRNTGELFF.

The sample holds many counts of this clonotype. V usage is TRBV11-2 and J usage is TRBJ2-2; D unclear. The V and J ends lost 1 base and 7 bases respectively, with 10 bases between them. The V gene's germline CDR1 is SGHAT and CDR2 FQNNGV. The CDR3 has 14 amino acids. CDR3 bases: TGTGCCAGCAGCTTAGGACCACGCAACGGGGAGCTGTTTTTT. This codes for CASSLGPRNGELFF. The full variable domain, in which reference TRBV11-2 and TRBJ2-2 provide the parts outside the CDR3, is EAGVAQSPRYKIIEKRQSVAFWCNPISGHATLYWYQQILGQGPKLLIQFQNNGVVDDSQLPKDRFSAERLKGVDSTLKIQPAKLEDSAVYLCASSLGPRNGELFFGEGSRLTVL.

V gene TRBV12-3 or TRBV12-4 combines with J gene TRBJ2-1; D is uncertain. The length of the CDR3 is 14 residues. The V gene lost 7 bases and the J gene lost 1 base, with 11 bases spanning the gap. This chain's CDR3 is CASTLMGSYNEQFF. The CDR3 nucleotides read TGTGCCAGCACTCTCATGGGGTCCTACAATGAGCAGTTCTTC.

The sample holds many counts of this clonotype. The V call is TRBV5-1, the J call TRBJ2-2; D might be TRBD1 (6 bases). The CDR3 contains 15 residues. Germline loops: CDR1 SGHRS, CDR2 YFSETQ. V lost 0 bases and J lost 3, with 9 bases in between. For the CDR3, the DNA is TGCGCCAGCAGCTTGGCGACAGGCGACACCGGGGAGCTGTTTTTT. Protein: CASSLATGDTGELFF.

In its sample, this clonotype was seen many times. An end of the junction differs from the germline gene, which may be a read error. The chain's CDR3 is CASSSGQGKGETQYF. The CDR3 coding sequence is TGTGCTAGCAGCTCGGGACAGGGAAAGGGAGAGACCCAGTACTTC. V and J are TRBV7-7 and TRBJ2-5, with 9 bases lining up with TRBD1. Germline CDR1 and CDR2: SSHAT and FNYEAQ (reference sequence). The length of the CDR3 is 15 residues.

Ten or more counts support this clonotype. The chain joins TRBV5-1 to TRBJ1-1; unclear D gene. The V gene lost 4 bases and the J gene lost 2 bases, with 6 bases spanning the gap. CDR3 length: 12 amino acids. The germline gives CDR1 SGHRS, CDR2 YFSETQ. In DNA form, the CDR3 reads TGCGCCAGCAGCGAGGTTAACACTGAAGCTTTCTTT. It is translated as CASSEVNTEAFF.

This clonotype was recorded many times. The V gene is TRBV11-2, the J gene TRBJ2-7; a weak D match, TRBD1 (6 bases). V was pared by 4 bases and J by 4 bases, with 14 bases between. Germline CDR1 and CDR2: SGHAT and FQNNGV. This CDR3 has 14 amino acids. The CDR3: CASSSTGLRYEQYF. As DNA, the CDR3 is TGTGCCAGCAGCTCCACAGGGTTACGGTACGAGCAGTACTTC.

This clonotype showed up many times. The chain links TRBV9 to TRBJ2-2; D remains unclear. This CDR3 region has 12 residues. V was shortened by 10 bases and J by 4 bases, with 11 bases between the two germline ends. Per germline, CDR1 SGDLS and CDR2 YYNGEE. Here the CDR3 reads CASNAGTGELFF. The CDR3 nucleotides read TGTGCCTCAAACGCCGGCACCGGGGAGCTGTTTTTT.

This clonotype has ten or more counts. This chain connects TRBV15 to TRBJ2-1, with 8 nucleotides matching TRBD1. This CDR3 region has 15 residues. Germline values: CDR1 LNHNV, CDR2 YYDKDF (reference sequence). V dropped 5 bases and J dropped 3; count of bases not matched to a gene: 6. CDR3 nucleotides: TGTGCCACCAGCGTTGGACAGGGCATCTACAATGAGCAGTTCTTC. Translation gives CATSVGQGIYNEQFF.

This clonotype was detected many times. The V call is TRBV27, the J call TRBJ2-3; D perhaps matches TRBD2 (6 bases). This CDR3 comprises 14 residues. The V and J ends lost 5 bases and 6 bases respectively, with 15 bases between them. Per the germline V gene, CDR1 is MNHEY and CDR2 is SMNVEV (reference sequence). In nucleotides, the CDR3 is TGTGCCAGCAGTCCCTACCGCGCGGGGGATACGCAGTATTTT. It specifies CASSPYRAGDTQYF.

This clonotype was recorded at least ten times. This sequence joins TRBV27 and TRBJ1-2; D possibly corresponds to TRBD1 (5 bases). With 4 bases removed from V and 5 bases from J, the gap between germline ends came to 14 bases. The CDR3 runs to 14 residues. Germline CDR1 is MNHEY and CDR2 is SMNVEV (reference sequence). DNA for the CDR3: TGTGCCAGCAGTTCGACCGGGACGTTGTATGGCTACACCTTC. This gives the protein CASSSTGTLYGYTF.

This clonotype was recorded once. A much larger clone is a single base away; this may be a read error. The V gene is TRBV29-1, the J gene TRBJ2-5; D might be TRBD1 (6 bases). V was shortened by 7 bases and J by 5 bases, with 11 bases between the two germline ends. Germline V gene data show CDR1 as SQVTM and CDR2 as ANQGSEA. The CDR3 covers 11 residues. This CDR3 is CSANREETQYF. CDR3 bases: TGCAGCGCCAACAGGGAGGAGACCCAGTACTTC.

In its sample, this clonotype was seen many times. The CDR3 DNA sequence: TGTGCCACTCGTGGAGGGCCGGACGAGCAGTACTTC. Its protein product is CATRGGPDEQYF. The J gene is TRBJ2-7, the V gene TRBV28; D perhaps matches TRBD2 (6 bases). V dropped 10 bases and J dropped 5 bases, with 15 bases sitting between them. The CDR3 sequence is 12 residues long. From germline, CDR1 is MDHEN and CDR2 SYDVKM.

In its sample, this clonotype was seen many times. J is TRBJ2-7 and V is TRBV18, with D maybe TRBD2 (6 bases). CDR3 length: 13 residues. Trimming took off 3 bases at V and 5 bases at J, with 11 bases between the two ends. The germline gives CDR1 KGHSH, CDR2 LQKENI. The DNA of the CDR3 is TGTGCCAGCTCACCGGCTAGCGCCCACGAGCAGTACTTC. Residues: CASSPASAHEQYF. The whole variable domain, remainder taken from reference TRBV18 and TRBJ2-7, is NAGVMQNPRHLVRRRGQEARLRCSPMKGHSHVYWYRQLPEEGLKFMVYLQKENIIDESGMPKERFSAEFPKEGPSILRIQQVVRGDSAAYFCASSPASAHEQYFGPGTRLTVT.

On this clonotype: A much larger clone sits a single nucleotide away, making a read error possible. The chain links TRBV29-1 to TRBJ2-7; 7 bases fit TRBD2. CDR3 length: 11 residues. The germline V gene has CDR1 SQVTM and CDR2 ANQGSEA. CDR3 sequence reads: CIANSGGEQYF. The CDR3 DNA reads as TGCATCGCAAATTCCGGGGGGGAGCAGTACTTC.

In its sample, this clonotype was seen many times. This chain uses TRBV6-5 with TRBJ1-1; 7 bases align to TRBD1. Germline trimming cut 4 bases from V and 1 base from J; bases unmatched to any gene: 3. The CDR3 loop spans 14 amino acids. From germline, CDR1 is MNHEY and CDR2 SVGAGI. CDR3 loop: CASSSWTGNTEAFF. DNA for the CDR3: TGTGCCAGCAGTTCGTGGACAGGGAACACTGAAGCTTTCTTT.

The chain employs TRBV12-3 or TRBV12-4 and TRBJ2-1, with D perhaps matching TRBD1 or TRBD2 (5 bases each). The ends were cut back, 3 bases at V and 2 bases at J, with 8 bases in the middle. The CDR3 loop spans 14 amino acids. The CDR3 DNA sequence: TGTGCCAGCAGTTTCTTGGGGGCCTACAATGAGCAGTTCTTC. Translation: CASSFLGAYNEQFF.

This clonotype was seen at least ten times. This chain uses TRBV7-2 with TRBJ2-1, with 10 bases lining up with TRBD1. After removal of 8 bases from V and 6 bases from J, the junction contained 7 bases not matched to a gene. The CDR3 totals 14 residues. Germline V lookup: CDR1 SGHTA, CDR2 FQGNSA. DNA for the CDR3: TGTGCCAGCCGCCGGGACAGGGGCGGCAATGAGCAGTTCTTC. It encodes CASRRDRGGNEQFF.

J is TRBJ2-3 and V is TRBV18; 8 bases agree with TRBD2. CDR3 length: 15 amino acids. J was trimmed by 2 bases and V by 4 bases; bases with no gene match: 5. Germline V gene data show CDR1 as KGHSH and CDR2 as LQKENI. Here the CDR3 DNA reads TGTGCCAGCTCACTCAGCGGGGGCAACACAGATACGCAGTATTTT. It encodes CASSLSGGNTDTQYF.

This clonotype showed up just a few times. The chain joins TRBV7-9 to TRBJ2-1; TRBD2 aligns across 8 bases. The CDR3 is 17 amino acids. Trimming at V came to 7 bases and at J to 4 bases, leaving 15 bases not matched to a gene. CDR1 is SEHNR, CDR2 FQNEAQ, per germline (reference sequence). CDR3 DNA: TGTGCCAGCACGGGGGGGCGGGGGGAACCTTCGTACAATGAGCAGTTCTTC. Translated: CASTGGRGEPSYNEQFF.

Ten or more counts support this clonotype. The CDR3 loop reads CASSYGTFDTQYF. Here the CDR3 DNA reads TGTGCCAGCAGTTACGGGACTTTCGATACGCAGTATTTT. The chain couples TRBV6-6 to TRBJ2-3, with D possibly TRBD2 on 6 matching bases. This CDR3 comprises 13 residues. V dropped 2 bases and J dropped 6 bases, with 9 bases sitting between them. Germline V lookup: CDR1 MNHNY, CDR2 SVGAGI (reference sequence).

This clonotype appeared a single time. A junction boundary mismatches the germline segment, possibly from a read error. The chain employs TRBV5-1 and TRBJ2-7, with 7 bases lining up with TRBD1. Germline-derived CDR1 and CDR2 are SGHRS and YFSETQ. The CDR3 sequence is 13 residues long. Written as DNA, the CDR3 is TGTGCCAGCAGCTGGGGACAGCTATACGAGCAGTACTTC. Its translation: CASSWGQLYEQYF.

The CDR3 sequence: CSVEGRGGYTEAFF. The CDR3 DNA follows: TGCAGCGTTGAAGGACGCGGGGGCTACACTGAAGCTTTCTTT. The chain combines TRBV29-1 with TRBJ1-1; D is possibly TRBD1 (6 bases). Trimming pared 1 base from V and 3 bases from J, leaving 12 bases between. The CDR3 spans 14 residues. Per germline, CDR1 SQVTM and CDR2 ANQGSEA.

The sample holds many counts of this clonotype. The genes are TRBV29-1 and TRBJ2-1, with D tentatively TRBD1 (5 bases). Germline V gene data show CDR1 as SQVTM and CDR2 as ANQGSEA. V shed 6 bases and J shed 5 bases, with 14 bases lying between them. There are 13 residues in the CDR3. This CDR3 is CSVPIAGHNEQFF. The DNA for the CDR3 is TGCAGCGTCCCAATAGCAGGGCACAATGAGCAGTTCTTC.

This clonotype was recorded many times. This chain's CDR3 is CASSLDLSHVGYTF. CDR3 bases: TGCGCCAGCAGCCTAGACCTTTCCCACGTTGGCTACACCTTC. The chain joins TRBV5-1 to TRBJ1-2; D not certain. Germline loops: CDR1 SGHRS, CDR2 YFSETQ. The CDR3 consists of 14 residues. V was clipped by 4 bases and J by 7 bases, with 17 bases between them.

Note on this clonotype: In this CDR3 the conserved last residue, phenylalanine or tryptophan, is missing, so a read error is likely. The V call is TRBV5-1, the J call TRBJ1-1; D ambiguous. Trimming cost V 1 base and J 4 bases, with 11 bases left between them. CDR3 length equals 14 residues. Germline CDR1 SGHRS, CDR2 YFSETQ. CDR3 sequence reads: CASSLPVEGTEAFS. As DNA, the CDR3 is TGCGCCAGCAGCTTGCCCGTTGAGGGCACTGAAGCTTTCTCT.

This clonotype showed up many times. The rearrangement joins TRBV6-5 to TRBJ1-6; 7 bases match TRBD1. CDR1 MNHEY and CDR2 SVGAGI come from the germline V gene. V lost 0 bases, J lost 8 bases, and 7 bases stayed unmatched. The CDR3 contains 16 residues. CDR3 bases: TGTGCCAGCAGTTACTCTGAGAACAGGGGCTATTCACCCCTCCACTTT. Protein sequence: CASSYSENRGYSPLHF.